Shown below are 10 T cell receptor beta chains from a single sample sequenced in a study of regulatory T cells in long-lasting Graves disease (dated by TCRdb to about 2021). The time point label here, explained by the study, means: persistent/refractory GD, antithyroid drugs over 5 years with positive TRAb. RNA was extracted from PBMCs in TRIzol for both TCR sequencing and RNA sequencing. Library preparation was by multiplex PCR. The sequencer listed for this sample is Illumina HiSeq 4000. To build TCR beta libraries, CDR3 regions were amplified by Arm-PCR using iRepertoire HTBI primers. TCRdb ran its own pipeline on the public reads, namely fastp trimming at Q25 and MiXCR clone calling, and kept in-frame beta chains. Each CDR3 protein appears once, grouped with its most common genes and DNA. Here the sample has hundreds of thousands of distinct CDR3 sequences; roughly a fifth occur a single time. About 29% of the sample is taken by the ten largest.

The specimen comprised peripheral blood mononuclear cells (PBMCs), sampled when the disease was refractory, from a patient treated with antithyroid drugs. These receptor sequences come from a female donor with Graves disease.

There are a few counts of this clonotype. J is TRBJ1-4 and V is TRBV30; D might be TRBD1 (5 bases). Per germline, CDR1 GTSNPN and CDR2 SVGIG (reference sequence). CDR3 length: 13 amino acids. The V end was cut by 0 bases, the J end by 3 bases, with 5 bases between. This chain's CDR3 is CAWSVGANEKLFF. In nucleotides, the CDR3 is TGTGCCTGGAGTGTAGGGGCTAATGAAAAACTGTTTTTT. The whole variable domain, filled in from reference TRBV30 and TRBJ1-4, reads SQTIHQWPATLVQPVGSPLSLECTVEGTSNPNLYWYRQAAGRGLQLLFYSVGIGQISSEVPQNLSASRPQDRQFILSSKKLLLSDSGFYLCAWSVGANEKLFFGSGTQLSVL.

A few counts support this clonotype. The CDR3: CASSADLGDRADTQYF. The CDR3 coding sequence is TGTGCCAGCAGCGCCGACCTTGGGGACAGGGCAGATACGCAGTATTTT. The chain carries TRBV9 and TRBJ2-3, with 9 bases matching TRBD1. The CDR3 has 16 residues. With 3 bases clipped from V and 4 bases from J, the junction kept 9 bases outside the gene matches. Germline CDR1 reads SGDLS; CDR2 reads YYNGEE.

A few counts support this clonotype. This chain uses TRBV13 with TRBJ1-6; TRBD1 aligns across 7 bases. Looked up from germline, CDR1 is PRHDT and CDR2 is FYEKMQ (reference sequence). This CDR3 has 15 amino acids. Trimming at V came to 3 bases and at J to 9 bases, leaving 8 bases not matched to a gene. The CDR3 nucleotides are TGTGCCAGCAGCTTCACAGGGGCGCCGGCTTCACCCCTCCACTTT. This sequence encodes CASSFTGAPASPLHF.

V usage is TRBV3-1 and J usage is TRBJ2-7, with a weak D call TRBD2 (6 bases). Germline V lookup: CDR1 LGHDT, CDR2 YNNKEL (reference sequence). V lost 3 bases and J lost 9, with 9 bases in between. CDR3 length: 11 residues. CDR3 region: CASSQWGVQYF. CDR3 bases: TGTGCCAGCAGCCAGTGGGGGGTGCAGTACTTC.

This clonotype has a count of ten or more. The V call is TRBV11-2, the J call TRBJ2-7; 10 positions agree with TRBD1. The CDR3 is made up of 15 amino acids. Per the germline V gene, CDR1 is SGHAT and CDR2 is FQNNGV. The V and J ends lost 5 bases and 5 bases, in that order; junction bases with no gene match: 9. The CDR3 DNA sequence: TGTGCCAGCAGCACTTACCGGGACAGGGGAGACGAGCAGTACTTC. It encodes CASSTYRDRGDEQYF.

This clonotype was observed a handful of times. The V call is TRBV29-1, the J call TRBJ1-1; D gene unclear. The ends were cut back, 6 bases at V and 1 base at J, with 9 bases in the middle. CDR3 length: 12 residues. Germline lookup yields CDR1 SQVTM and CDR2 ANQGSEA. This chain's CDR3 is CSVIGKNTEAFF. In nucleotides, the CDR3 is TGCAGCGTCATCGGGAAGAACACTGAAGCTTTCTTT. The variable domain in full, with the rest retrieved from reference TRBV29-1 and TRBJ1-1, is SAVISQKPSRDICQRGTSLTIQCQVDSQVTMMFWYRQQPGQSLTLIATANQGSEATYESGFVIDKFPISRPNLTFSTLTVSNMSPEDSSIYLCSVIGKNTEAFFGQGTRLTVV.

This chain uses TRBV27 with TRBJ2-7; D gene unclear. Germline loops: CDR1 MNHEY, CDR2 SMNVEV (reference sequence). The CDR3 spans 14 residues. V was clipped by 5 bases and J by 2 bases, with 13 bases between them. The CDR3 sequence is CASSQSARPYEQYF. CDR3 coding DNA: TGTGCCAGCAGTCAATCCGCCCGCCCCTACGAGCAGTACTTC.

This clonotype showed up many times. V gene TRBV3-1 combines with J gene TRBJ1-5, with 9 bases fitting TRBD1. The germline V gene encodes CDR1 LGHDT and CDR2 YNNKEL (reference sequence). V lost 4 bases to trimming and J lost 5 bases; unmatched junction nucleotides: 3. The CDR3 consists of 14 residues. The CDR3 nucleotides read TGTGCCAGCAGCCCAGACAGGGGGGATCAGCCCCAGCATTTT. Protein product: CASSPDRGDQPQHF.

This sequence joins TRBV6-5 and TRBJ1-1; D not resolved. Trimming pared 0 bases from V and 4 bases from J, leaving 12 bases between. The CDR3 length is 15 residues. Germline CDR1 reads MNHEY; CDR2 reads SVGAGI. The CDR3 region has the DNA TGTGCCAGCAGTTACTCGATGGGTCTAGGCACTGAAGCTTTCTTT. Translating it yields CASSYSMGLGTEAFF.

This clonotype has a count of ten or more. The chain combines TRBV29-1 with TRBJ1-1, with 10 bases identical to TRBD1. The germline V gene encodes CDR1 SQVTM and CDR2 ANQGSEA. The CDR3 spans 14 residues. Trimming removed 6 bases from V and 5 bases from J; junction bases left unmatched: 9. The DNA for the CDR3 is TGCAGCGTCGAGGGGGACAGGGGCTGGACTGAAGCTTTCTTT. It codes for CSVEGDRGWTEAFF.